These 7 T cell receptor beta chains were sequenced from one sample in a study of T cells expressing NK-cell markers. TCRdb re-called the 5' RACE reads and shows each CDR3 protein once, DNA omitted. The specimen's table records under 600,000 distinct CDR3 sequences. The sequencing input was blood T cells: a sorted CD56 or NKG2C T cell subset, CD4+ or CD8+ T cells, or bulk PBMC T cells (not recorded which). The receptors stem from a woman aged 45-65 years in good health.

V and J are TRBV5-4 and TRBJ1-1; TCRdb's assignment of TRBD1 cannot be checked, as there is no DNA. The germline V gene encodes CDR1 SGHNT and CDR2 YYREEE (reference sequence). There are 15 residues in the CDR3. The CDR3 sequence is CASSSTGFNTPEAFF.

The CDR3 loop reads CASTGRLAGGGAHNEQFF. The V gene is TRBV5-6, the J gene TRBJ2-1; no DNA is available, so the TRBD2 call from TCRdb remains unchecked. CDR1 is SGHDT and CDR2 is YYEEEE in the germline V gene. This CDR3 spans 18 amino acids.

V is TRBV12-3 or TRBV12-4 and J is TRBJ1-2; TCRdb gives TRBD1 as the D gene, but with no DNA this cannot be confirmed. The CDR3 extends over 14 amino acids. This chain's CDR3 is CASSLKGQGYGYTF.

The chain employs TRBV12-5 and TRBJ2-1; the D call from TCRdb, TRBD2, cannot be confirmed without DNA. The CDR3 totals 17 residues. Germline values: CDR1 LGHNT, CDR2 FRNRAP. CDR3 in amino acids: CASGLVLDRRGYNEQFF.

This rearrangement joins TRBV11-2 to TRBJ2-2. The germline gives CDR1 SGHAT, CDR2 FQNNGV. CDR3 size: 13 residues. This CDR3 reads CASSLRWQGELFF.

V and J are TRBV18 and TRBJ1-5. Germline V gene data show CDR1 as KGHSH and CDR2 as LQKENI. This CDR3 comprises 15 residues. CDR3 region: CASSPETYSNQPQHF.

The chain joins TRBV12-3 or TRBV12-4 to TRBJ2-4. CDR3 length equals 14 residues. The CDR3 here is CASTRHQAKNIQYF.